The entry that follows covers one TCR beta chain sequence. This sample stems from a study of cytomegalovirus exposure and HLA in healthy donors. 60 Vbeta and 13 Jbeta primers were used in PCR. The table came from immunoSEQ multiplex PCR; TCRdb's copy has only in-frame clones and leaves some out. The sample includes around 150,000 clones, approximately 77% of them seen just once. With 7 bases removed from V and 4 bases from J, the gap between germline ends came to 10 bases. The CDR3 covers 12 residues. CDR1 and CDR2 from the germline V gene are MNHNS and SASEGT. The sequence was obtained from a woman aged 40 to 55 in good health and CMV-seronegative. The rearrangement joins TRBV6-1 to TRBJ1-1; D remains unclear. The sequencing sample was made of PBMCs. The CDR3 region is CASKLEGTEAFF. CDR3 nucleotides: TGTGCCAGCAAACTGGAGGGCACTGAAGCTTTCTTT.